This TCR beta chain was obtained from a study of graft-versus-host responses after intestinal transplantation. Turning to the study itself: Once they had received anti-thymocyte globulin induction, all recipients took tacrolimus and steroids for approximately 3 years. Points from the study as a whole: Peak levels of circulating GvH clones tracked with early post-transplant HvG declines.

Produced via immunoSEQ multiplex PCR; TCRdb's table is partial and in-frame only. The table shows over 100,000 clones, with just under 95% occurring only once. About this clone itself: As yet, its antigen is unknown.

CDR1 is MGHDK and CDR2 is SYGVNS in the germline V gene. The germline V and J ends were trimmed by 6 bases and 3 bases, with 11 bases remaining between them. This CDR3 has 13 amino acids. The input for sequencing was unstimulated CD8+ T cells sorted from spleen or lymph node cells, taken before transplant. The genes are TRBV25-1 and TRBJ1-1; D is uncertain. This TCR derives from a human donor who was the organ donor for an intestinal transplant. The CDR3 loop is CASRQNGDTEAFF. The CDR3 region has the DNA TGTGCCAGCAGACAGAACGGTGACACTGAAGCTTTCTTT. Looking up the rest from reference TRBV25-1 and TRBJ1-1 gives the full variable domain: EADIYQTPRYLVIGTGKKITLECSQTMGHDKMYWYQQDPGMELHLIHYSYGVNSTEKGDLSSESTVSRIRTEHFPLTLESARPSHTSQYLCASRQNGDTEAFFGQGTRLTVV.